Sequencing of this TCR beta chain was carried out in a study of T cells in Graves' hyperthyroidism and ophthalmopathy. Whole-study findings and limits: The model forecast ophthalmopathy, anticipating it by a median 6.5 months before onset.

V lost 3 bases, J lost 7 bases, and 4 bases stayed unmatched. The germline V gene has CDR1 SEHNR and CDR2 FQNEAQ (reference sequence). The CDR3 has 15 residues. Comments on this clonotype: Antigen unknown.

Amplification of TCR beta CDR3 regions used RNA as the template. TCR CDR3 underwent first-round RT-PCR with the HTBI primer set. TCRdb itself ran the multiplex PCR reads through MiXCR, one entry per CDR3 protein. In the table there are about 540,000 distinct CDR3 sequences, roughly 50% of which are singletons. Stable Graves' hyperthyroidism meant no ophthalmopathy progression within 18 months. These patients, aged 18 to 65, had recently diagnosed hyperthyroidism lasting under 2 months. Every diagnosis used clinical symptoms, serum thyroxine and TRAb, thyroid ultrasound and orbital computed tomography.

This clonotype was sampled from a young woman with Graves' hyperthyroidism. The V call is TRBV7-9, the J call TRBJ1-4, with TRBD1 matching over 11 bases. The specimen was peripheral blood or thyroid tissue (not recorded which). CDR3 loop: CASSLPGQGVEKLFF. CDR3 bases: TGTGCCAGCAGCTTGCCGGGACAGGGGGTTGAAAAACTGTTTTTT.